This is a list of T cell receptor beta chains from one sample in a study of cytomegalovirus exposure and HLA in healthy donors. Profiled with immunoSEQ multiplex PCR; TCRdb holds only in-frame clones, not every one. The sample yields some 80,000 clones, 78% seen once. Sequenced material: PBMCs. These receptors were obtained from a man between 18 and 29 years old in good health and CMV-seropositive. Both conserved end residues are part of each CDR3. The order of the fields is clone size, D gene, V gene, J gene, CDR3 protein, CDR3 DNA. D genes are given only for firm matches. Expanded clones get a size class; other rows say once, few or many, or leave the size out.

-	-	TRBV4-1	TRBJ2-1	CASRGGSHEQFF	TGCGCCAGCAGGGGCGGGTCACATGAGCAGTTCTTC
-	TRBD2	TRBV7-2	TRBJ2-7	CASSQRTSPSYEQYF	TGTGCCAGCAGCCAGAGGACTAGCCCCTCCTACGAGCAGTACTTC
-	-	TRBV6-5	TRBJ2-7	CASSSGDLGYEQYF	TGTGCCAGCAGTTCAGGGGATCTAGGGTACGAGCAGTACTTC
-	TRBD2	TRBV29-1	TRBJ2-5	CSVRSAGPLHETQYF	TGCAGCGTTCGTTCAGCGGGACCCCTCCACGAGACCCAGTACTTC
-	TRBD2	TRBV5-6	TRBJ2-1	CASSLSSGSSYNEQFF	TGTGCCAGCAGCTTGAGTAGCGGGAGCTCCTACAATGAGCAGTTCTTC
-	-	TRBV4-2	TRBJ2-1	CASSQASGTPNEQFF	TGTGCCAGCAGCCAAGCCTCCGGGACTCCCAATGAGCAGTTCTTC
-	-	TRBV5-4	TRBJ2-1	CASTGSVTDEQFF	TGTGCCAGCACGGGAAGTGTAACGGATGAGCAGTTCTTC
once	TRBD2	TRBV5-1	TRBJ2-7	CASKPGLAGYYEQYF	TGCGCCAGCAAACCGGGACTAGCGGGATATTACGAGCAGTACTTC
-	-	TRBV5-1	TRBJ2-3	CASSSDRILTDTQYF	TGCGCCAGCAGCTCCGACAGGATACTCACAGATACGCAGTATTTT
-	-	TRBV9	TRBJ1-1	CASSAGGVSAEAFF	TGTGCCAGCAGCGCCGGGGGGGTTAGTGCTGAAGCTTTCTTT
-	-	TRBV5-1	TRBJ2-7	CASSFLGGHYEQYF	TGCGCCAGCAGCTTTCTCGGCGGACACTACGAGCAGTACTTC
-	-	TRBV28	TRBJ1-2	CASSLLQGLYGYTF	TGTGCCAGCAGTCTGTTACAGGGTCTCTATGGCTACACCTTC
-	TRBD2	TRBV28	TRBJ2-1	CASTHFSGGNEQFF	TGTGCCAGCACCCACTTCAGCGGGGGCAATGAGCAGTTCTTC
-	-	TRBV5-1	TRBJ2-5	CASSLRGETQYF	TGCGCCAGCAGCTTGAGGGGAGAGACCCAGTACTTC
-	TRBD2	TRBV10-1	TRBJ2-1	CASSPRLAGSYNEQFF	TGCGCCAGCAGCCCTAGACTAGCGGGCTCCTACAATGAGCAGTTCTTC
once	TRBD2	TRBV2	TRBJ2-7	CASSDPGLEVGYEQYF	TGTGCCAGCAGTGACCCGGGACTAGAGGTCGGGTACGAGCAGTACTTC
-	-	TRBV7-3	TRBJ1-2	CASSNLRGSGYTF	TGTGCCAGCAGTAACCTAAGGGGGAGCGGCTACACCTTC
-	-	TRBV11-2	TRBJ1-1	CASSRITLGQKNTEAFF	TGTGCCAGCAGCCGAATTACTTTAGGACAGAAGAACACTGAAGCTTTCTTT
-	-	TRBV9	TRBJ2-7	CASSPREVPYEQYF	TGTGCCAGCAGCCCCCGAGAAGTACCCTACGAGCAGTACTTC
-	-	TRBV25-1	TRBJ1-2	CASRTPGLFYGYTF	TGTGCCAGCAGGACTCCGGGACTCTTTTATGGCTACACCTTC
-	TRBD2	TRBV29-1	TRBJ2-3	CSVERWAGVITDTQYF	TGCAGCGTTGAACGTTGGGCGGGAGTGATCACAGATACGCAGTATTTT
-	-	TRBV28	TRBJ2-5	CASQEGGAQGKTQYF	TGTGCCAGCCAGGAAGGGGGGGCCCAGGGGAAGACCCAGTACTTC
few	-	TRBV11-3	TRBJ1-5	CASSWGQDNQPQHF	TGTGCCAGCAGCTGGGGGCAGGATAATCAGCCCCAGCATTTT
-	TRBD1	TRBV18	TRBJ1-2	CASSPPGTGNYGYTF	TGTGCCAGCTCACCTCCCGGGACAGGGAACTATGGCTACACCTTC
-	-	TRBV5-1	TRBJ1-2	CASSLEGPEAPYGYTF	TGCGCCAGCAGCTTGGAAGGTCCGGAGGCCCCCTATGGCTACACCTTC
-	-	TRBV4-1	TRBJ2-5	CASSQEGVGPGTQYF	TGCGCCAGCAGCCAAGAAGGGGTCGGACCGGGGACCCAGTACTTC
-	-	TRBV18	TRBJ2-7	CASSPTGLIYEQYF	TGTGCCAGCTCACCTACGGGACTGATCTACGAGCAGTACTTC
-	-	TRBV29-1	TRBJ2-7	CSVVDYSYEQYF	TGCAGCGTTGTTGACTACTCCTACGAGCAGTACTTC
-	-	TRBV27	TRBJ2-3	CASNAAERGDTQYF	TGTGCCAGCAATGCGGCGGAACGTGGAGATACGCAGTATTTT
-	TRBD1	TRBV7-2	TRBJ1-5	CASSLRTGRGPQHF	TGTGCCAGCAGCTTAAGGACAGGGAGGGGGCCCCAGCATTTT
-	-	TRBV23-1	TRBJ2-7	CASSHPREQYF	TGCGCCAGCAGCCACCCTAGGGAGCAGTACTTC
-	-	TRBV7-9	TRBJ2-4	CASAGEAKNIQYF	TGTGCCAGCGCCGGGGAGGCCAAAAACATTCAGTACTTC
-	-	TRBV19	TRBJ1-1	CASSIGRGDTEAFF	TGTGCCAGTAGTATAGGGCGGGGTGACACTGAAGCTTTCTTT
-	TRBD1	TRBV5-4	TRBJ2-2	CASSPRDRGAGELFF	TGTGCCAGCAGCCCCCGGGACAGGGGCGCCGGGGAGCTGTTTTTT
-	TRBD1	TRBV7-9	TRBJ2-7	CASSSPGQGYEQYF	TGTGCCAGCAGCTCCCCGGGACAGGGCTACGAGCAGTACTTC
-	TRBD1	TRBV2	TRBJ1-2	CASSPTGTGAGYTF	TGTGCCAGCAGTCCTACCGGGACAGGGGCTGGCTACACCTTC
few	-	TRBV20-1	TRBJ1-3	CSARTGNTIYF	TGCAGTGCCAGGACTGGAAACACCATATATTTT
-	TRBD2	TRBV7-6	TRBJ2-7	CASSTGVTSAIYEQYF	TGTGCCAGCAGCACAGGTGTCACTAGCGCTATCTACGAGCAGTACTTC
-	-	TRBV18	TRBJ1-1	CASSPQDRNTEAFF	TGTGCCAGCTCACCCCAGGACAGGAACACTGAAGCTTTCTTT
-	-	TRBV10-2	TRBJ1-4	CASSEIGVGNEKLFF	TGCGCCAGCAGTGAGATCGGGGTGGGGAATGAAAAACTGTTTTTT
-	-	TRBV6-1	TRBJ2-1	CASSDTRRGEQFF	TGTGCCAGCAGTGACACCCGTCGAGGTGAGCAGTTCTTC
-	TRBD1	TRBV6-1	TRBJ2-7	CASSVSRQGVYEQYF	TGTGCCAGCAGTGTAAGTAGACAGGGGGTCTACGAGCAGTACTTC
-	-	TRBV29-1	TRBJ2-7	CSVVLTVPGEQYF	TGCAGCGTTGTCCTTACAGTTCCTGGCGAGCAGTACTTC
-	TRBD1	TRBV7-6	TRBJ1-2	CASSRAPGQGAGGYTF	TGTGCCAGCAGCCGGGCACCGGGACAGGGGGCGGGTGGCTACACCTTC
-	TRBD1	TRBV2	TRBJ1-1	CASATGLGNTEAFF	TGTGCCAGCGCGACAGGGCTAGGGAACACTGAAGCTTTCTTT